These T cell receptor beta chains were read from a single sample in a study of early T cells in non-severe SARS-CoV-2 infection. TCRdb redid the calling of the 5' RACE reads with MiXCR, one entry per CDR3 protein. The repertoire has about 48,000 distinct CDR3 sequences, 6% to 8% of them found once; the top ten carry 6% to 8.5%. The sample here was whole blood, taken at baseline. The source is an adult who was a healthcare worker with PCR-confirmed SARS-CoV-2 infection or an uninfected control (not recorded which). The CDR3 runs from the conserved cysteine through the conserved F or W. The order of the fields is V gene, D gene, J gene, clone size, CDR3 DNA, CDR3 protein. D genes are given only for firm matches. Only some rows state a clone size, as once, few, many or a class for expanded clones.

TRBV7-2	-	TRBJ1-1	many	TGTGCCAGCAGCTTAGGGGGGCTGCCCACTGAAGCTTTCTTT	CASSLGGLPTEAFF
TRBV7-9	-	TRBJ1-1	medium-sized	TGTGCCAGCAGCCCTCATTCCGGCGAAGCTTTCTTT	CASSPHSGEAFF
TRBV6-2/TRBV6-3	TRBD2	TRBJ2-7	-	TGTGCCAGCAGCTTTAGCGGGAGAGGTGACTACGAGCAGTACTTC	CASSFSGRGDYEQYF
TRBV27	-	TRBJ2-6	many	TGTGCCAGCAGTTTACTCAAGGAAGAGGCCAACGTCCTGACTTTC	CASSLLKEEANVLTF
TRBV25-1	-	TRBJ1-3	many	TGTGCCAGCAGTTACGGAGGCACCATATATTTT	CASSYGGTIYF
TRBV6-2/TRBV6-3	-	TRBJ2-1	-	TGTGCCAGCAGTTACCCCCCTCCCTGGCAGTTCTTC	CASSYPPPWQFF
TRBV6-6	-	TRBJ1-5	many	TGTGCCAGCAGTTACCCTACAGCCCCCCTCAATCAGCCCCAGCATTTT	CASSYPTAPLNQPQHF
TRBV15	TRBD1	TRBJ2-7	-	TGTGCCACCAGCCGCTACTCGGGACAGTACGAGCAGTACTTC	CATSRYSGQYEQYF
TRBV20-1	-	TRBJ2-7	few	TGCAGTGCTAGCCCGGACTCAATTTACGAGCAGTACTTC	CSASPDSIYEQYF
TRBV3-1	-	TRBJ2-1	-	TGTGCCAGCAGCCCCTCCCGGCGGACAAACTACAATGAGCAGTTCTTC	CASSPSRRTNYNEQFF
TRBV19	-	TRBJ2-5	-	TGTGCCAGTAGTATTGGCAGGGCGGAGACCCAGTACTTC	CASSIGRAETQYF
TRBV6-4	-	TRBJ2-2	few	TGTGCCAGCAGTCCTTCACTAGATACCGGGGAGCTGTTTTTT	CASSPSLDTGELFF
TRBV2	-	TRBJ1-2	few	TGTGCCAGCAGTCCTGTCCCGGGTACCCACAACTATGGCTACACCTTC	CASSPVPGTHNYGYTF
TRBV7-9	TRBD2	TRBJ2-1	few	TGTGCCAGCAGCACTCCGGGACTAGCGGCCCTGAGCTCCTACAATGAGCAGTTCTTC	CASSTPGLAALSSYNEQFF
TRBV27	TRBD1	TRBJ2-6	-	TGTGCCAGCAGTTTAGGGACAGGGATCTCTGGGGCCAACGTCCTGACTTTC	CASSLGTGISGANVLTF
TRBV29-1	-	TRBJ2-3	many	TGCAGCGTCCGAGGGACATTAGATTCTCAGGATACGCAGTATTTT	CSVRGTLDSQDTQYF